This T cell receptor (beta chain) was recorded in a study of blood T cell repertoires in COVID-19. Study information: From the United States, Italy and Spain came samples of acute and convalescent COVID-19. T cells, B-cell-depleted T cells, or PBMCs supplied cDNA or gDNA.

Germline-derived CDR1 and CDR2 are LNHDA and SQIVND (reference sequence). V was pared by 3 bases and J by 0 bases, with 6 bases between. The CDR3 totals 13 residues. Clones were sequenced by immunoSEQ multiplex PCR, and TCRdb holds only the in-frame ones, with some missing. The table shows around 200,000 clones, with 80% to 90% occurring only once. This rearrangement joins TRBV19 to TRBJ2-7; D remains ambiguous. Sequencing input: peripheral blood. The TCR comes from a man in his sixties with acute or convalescent COVID-19. CDR3 DNA sequence: TGTGCCAGTAGTATGAGGATCTCCTACGAGCAGTACTTC. Translating it yields CASSMRISYEQYF.